Below, 8 T cell receptor beta chains from the same sample are listed, as sequenced in a study of blood T cells in healthy people across ages. Primed by a sample-barcoded 5' primer and a J-beta primer mix, a second PCR proceeded for roughly 6 to 12 cycles. TCRdb used MiXCR to reprocess the 5' RACE reads, holding one entry per CDR3 protein. Of fewer than 2,000,000 distinct CDR3 sequences listed, around 40% are singletons. The specimen sequenced was blood. These receptors were obtained from a human donor in good health.

This clonotype was seen repeatedly, ten times or more. V usage is TRBV28 and J usage is TRBJ2-5, with 8 bases identical to TRBD2. Germline V gene lookup returns CDR1 MDHEN and CDR2 SYDVKM. The CDR3 sequence is 17 residues long. V shed 0 bases and J 2 bases; nucleotides not matched to a gene: 8. The CDR3 here is CASSLWSGTSGQETQYF. The CDR3 DNA sequence: TGTGCCAGCAGTTTATGGTCAGGTACTAGCGGACAAGAGACCCAGTACTTC.

The chain joins TRBV6-5 to TRBJ2-3, with TRBD1 as a possible D gene (7 bases). Between the trimmed V and J ends, which lost 6 bases and 5 bases, there was a span of 21 bases. CDR1 and CDR2 (germline): MNHEY, SVGAGI. The CDR3 has 16 amino acids. The CDR3 here is CASSPRGPGGGDTQYF. CDR3 nucleotides: TGTGCCAGCAGCCCCCGGGGGCCAGGGGGAGGAGATACGCAGTATTTT.

This clonotype showed up just a few times. The chain combines TRBV4-3 with TRBJ2-3; possible D gene TRBD1, 5 bases. The length of the CDR3 is 15 residues. Trimming shortened V by 0 bases and J by 9 bases, and 16 bases separated the two germline ends. The V gene's germline CDR1 is LGHNA and CDR2 YSLEER. CDR3 sequence (DNA): TGCGCCAGCAGCCAAGAAGGGGCTCGCCGCGTCACGCAGTATTTT. The encoded protein is CASSQEGARRVTQYF.

This clonotype has only one observation. The chain uses TRBV10-3 and TRBJ1-1; D might be TRBD1 (5 bases). This CDR3 comprises 13 residues. Germline V lookup: CDR1 ENHRY, CDR2 SYGVKD. V was pared by 8 bases and J by 11 bases, with 21 bases between. CDR3 bases: TGTGCCATCCAAGACCAGGGCCCTTCGATGGCTTTCTTT. It yields the protein CAIQDQGPSMAFF.

As regards this clonotype: Germline is not matched at one junction end, which may reflect a read error. The chain recombines TRBV10-3 with TRBJ2-5; D is unresolved. Germline CDR1 ENHRY, CDR2 SYGVKD. The CDR3 consists of 11 residues. DNA for the CDR3: TGTGCCGTCAGTGATCAAGAGACCCAGTACTTC. This encodes CAVSDQETQYF.

The rearrangement links TRBV7-9 to TRBJ1-1, with 8 nucleotides matching TRBD1. Per germline, CDR1 SEHNR and CDR2 FQNEAQ (reference sequence). V was pared by 1 base and J by 11 bases, with 3 bases of the junction left unmatched. The CDR3 spans 12 residues. The CDR3 DNA sequence: TGTGCCAGCAGCTTAGAGGACAGGGTCGCTTTCTTT. Translating it yields CASSLEDRVAFF. Full variable domain (outside the CDR3, taken from reference TRBV7-9 and TRBJ1-1): DTGVSQNPRHKITKRGQNVTFRCDPISEHNRLYWYRQTLGQGPEFLTYFQNEAQLEKSRLLSDRFSAERPKGSFSTLEIQRTEQGDSAMYLCASSLEDRVAFFGQGTRLTVV.

This clonotype was counted a few times. This chain links TRBV7-2 with TRBJ1-5, with no clear D. Germline CDR1 SGHTA, CDR2 FQGNSA. With 1 base removed from V and 4 bases from J, the gap between germline ends came to 5 bases. The CDR3 is 13 residues long. In nucleotides, the CDR3 is TGTGCCAGCAGCTTAGATAAGAATCAGCCCCAGCATTTT. Amino acid sequence: CASSLDKNQPQHF.

The table lists this clonotype with a few counts. The chain carries TRBV20-1 and TRBJ2-5; D is uncertain. CDR3 length: 11 residues. In germline, CDR1 is DFQATT, CDR2 SNEGSKA (reference sequence). Trimming left V 5 bases short and J 2 bases short, with 6 bases between. The CDR3 here is CSAQLQETQYF. The CDR3 bases are TGCAGTGCTCAGCTACAAGAGACCCAGTACTTC.